This T cell receptor (beta chain) was found in a study of patients and donors after allogeneic stem cell transplantation. This clonotype showed up just a few times. Trimming shortened V by 3 bases and J by 6 bases, and 11 bases separated the two germline ends. This CDR3 is 13 amino acids long. CDR1 is WSHSY and CDR2 is SAAADI in the germline V gene. TCRdb re-analysed the RT-PCR reads in MiXCR, keeping a single row per CDR3 protein. The sample holds approximately 150,000 distinct CDR3 sequences; roughly 35% are singletons and the top ten take 50%. The sequence derives from a human donor who was either an allogeneic HSCT recipient or a stem cell or donor lymphocyte infusion donor (not recorded which). It is not recorded whose cells these are; they may come from a transplant donor. This chain uses TRBV10-2 with TRBJ1-2; D remains unclear. The sample comprised blood, either unsorted or a sorted T cell fraction (not recorded which). CDR3 bases: TGCGCCAGCAGTGAATGGGGTGGGGATGGCTACACCTTC. It yields the protein CASSEWGGDGYTF.